One and the same sample provided the 23 T cell receptor beta chains below, sequenced in a study of cytomegalovirus exposure and HLA in healthy donors. Profiled with immunoSEQ multiplex PCR; TCRdb holds only in-frame clones, not every one. The profile shows roughly 60,000 clones, about 91% of them singletons. Sequenced sample: PBMCs. These receptors all stem from a woman in her twenties or thirties in good health and CMV-seronegative.

This clone occurred once. This chain uses TRBV5-1 with TRBJ1-1, with 10 positions matching TRBD1. With 1 base clipped from V and 0 bases from J, the junction kept 9 bases outside the gene matches. Looked up from germline, CDR1 is SGHRS and CDR2 is YFSETQ. The CDR3 runs to 18 residues. CDR3 coding DNA: TGCGCCAGCAGCTTGTCGGGACAGGGGCGCCCGGTGAACACTGAAGCTTTCTTT. This codes for CASSLSGQGRPVNTEAFF. The full variable domain, its missing parts supplied by reference TRBV5-1 and TRBJ1-1, is KAGVTQTPRYLIKTRGQQVTLSCSPISGHRSVSWYQQTPGQGLQFLFEYFSETQRNKGNFPGRFSGRQFSNSRSEMNVSTLELGDSALYLCASSLSGQGRPVNTEAFFGQGTRLTVV.

The rearrangement links TRBV6-1 to TRBJ2-1; weak D call: TRBD1 (6 bases). Trimming left V 7 bases short and J 4 bases short, with 17 bases between. The CDR3 spans 15 residues. In germline, CDR1 is MNHNS, CDR2 SASEGT. Here the CDR3 DNA reads TGTGCCAGCACCCCCGTTGGGGGCCTATACAATGAGCAGTTCTTC. It codes for CASTPVGGLYNEQFF.

As to this clone: The sample carries other DNA sequences with the same CDR3. The J gene is TRBJ1-1, the V gene TRBV4-3, with TRBD1 identical over 7 bases. Unmatched junction bases numbered 6, after V lost 0 bases and J lost 5 bases. Germline V gives CDR1 LGHNA, CDR2 YSLEER. The CDR3 length is 15 residues. The CDR3 region is CASSQDQYRGTEAFF. The CDR3 nucleotides read TGCGCCAGCAGCCAAGATCAGTACAGGGGAACTGAAGCTTTCTTT.

The chain joins TRBV27 to TRBJ2-7; 9 bases map to TRBD1. CDR1 and CDR2 (germline): MNHEY, SMNVEV (reference sequence). Trimming took 5 bases from V and 4 from J; bases not matched to a gene: 18. The CDR3 runs 18 residues. CDR3 coding DNA: TGTGCCAGCAGTGCGTCCGGAGAGGGACAGGGATTTTATTACGAGCAGTACTTC. It is translated as CASSASGEGQGFYYEQYF.

This rearrangement joins TRBV6-5 to TRBJ1-2; 10 positions agree with TRBD1. This CDR3 comprises 15 residues. The J segment lost 6 bases and the V segment lost 6 bases, leaving 10 bases of the junction unmatched. Germline V lookup: CDR1 MNHEY, CDR2 SVGAGI. CDR3 residues: CASSSGTGVRDGYTF. CDR3 bases: TGTGCCAGCAGCTCCGGGACAGGGGTCAGGGATGGCTACACCTTC.

The rearrangement joins TRBV19 to TRBJ2-7; 13 nucleotides agree with TRBD2. V was clipped by 10 bases and J by 2 bases; unmatched bases: 2. Per germline, CDR1 LNHDA and CDR2 SQIVND (reference sequence). There are 13 residues in the CDR3. The CDR3 DNA reads as TGTGCCACCGGGACTAGCGGGACCTACGAGCAGTACTTC. Translated: CATGTSGTYEQYF.

The V call is TRBV5-5, the J call TRBJ1-5, with D tentatively TRBD1 (5 bases). V lost 0 bases, J lost 4 bases, and 11 bases lay in between. The germline V gene encodes CDR1 SGHKS and CDR2 YYEKEE (reference sequence). CDR3 length: 15 amino acids. The CDR3 nucleotides read TGTGCCAGCAGCTTGGGACAGTCCCCGAATCAGCCCCAGCATTTT. It specifies CASSLGQSPNQPQHF.

V usage is TRBV6-5 and J usage is TRBJ2-1; TRBD1 matches 12 bases. The CDR3 is made up of 14 amino acids. Per germline, CDR1 MNHEY and CDR2 SVGAGI. With V trimmed by 6 bases and J by 13 bases, 10 bases remained unmatched. CDR3: CASRVPGTGGVQFF. CDR3 nucleotide sequence: TGTGCCAGCAGGGTCCCCGGGACAGGGGGCGTTCAGTTCTTC.

The chain combines TRBV2 with TRBJ1-5; TRBD1 is a possible D gene (5 bases). V was cut by 5 bases and J by 1 base, with 12 bases left in between. Looked up from germline, CDR1 is SNHLY and CDR2 is FYNNEI. The CDR3 contains 15 residues. As DNA, the CDR3 is TGTGCCAGCAGTCTCATGGGGCCGAGCAATCAGCCCCAGCATTTT. This sequence encodes CASSLMGPSNQPQHF.

This sequence joins TRBV27 and TRBJ2-3, with TRBD2 matching 15 bases. The germline V gene has CDR1 MNHEY and CDR2 SMNVEV (reference sequence). Trimming took 2 bases from V and 1 from J; bases not matched to a gene: 4. The CDR3 contains 18 residues. The CDR3 spells CASSLEGLAGGRTDTQYF. The CDR3 DNA reads TGTGCCAGCAGTTTAGAGGGACTAGCGGGAGGCCGCACAGATACGCAGTATTTT.

The chain has TRBV27 and TRBJ2-5; 12 nucleotides match TRBD2. V lost 2 bases and J lost 4; bases outside the gene matches: 14. This CDR3 contains 19 residues. Germline CDR1 is MNHEY and CDR2 is SMNVEV (reference sequence). This chain's CDR3 is CASSLTFGLAGGPGETQYF. In nucleotides, the CDR3 is TGTGCCAGCAGTTTAACGTTCGGGCTAGCGGGAGGGCCGGGAGAGACCCAGTACTTC.

J is TRBJ1-5 and V is TRBV27, with a tentative D call TRBD1 (5 bases). The CDR3 extends over 13 amino acids. Trimming stripped 6 bases from V and 7 bases from J, with 13 bases between. CDR1 is MNHEY, CDR2 SMNVEV, per germline (reference sequence). CDR3 DNA: TGTGCCAGCAGGGGGCCAATCTTCCAGCCCCAGCATTTT. Amino acid sequence: CASRGPIFQPQHF.

The chain recombines TRBV7-9 with TRBJ2-5; possible D gene TRBD2, 6 bases. V lost 4 bases and J lost 1, with 13 bases in between. CDR1 is SEHNR, CDR2 FQNEAQ, per germline (reference sequence). The CDR3 covers 15 residues. CDR3 DNA sequence: TGTGCCAGCAGCTCCCTGGGCGGGACCCAAGAGACCCAGTACTTC. Encoded protein: CASSSLGGTQETQYF.

J is TRBJ2-5 and V is TRBV27, with TRBD2 matching 9 bases. J was trimmed by 4 bases and V by 3 bases; bases with no gene match: 3. CDR3 length: 14 residues. Looked up from germline, CDR1 is MNHEY and CDR2 is SMNVEV (reference sequence). Here the CDR3 DNA reads TGTGCCAGCAGTTTCAGCGGGAGGAGAGAGACCCAGTACTTC. Translating gives CASSFSGRRETQYF.

The chain combines TRBV27 with TRBJ2-3; tentative D call: TRBD2 (6 bases). The CDR3 has 15 residues. V lost 3 bases to trimming and J lost 6 bases, with 16 bases between them. Germline CDR1 reads MNHEY; CDR2 reads SMNVEV (reference sequence). The CDR3 DNA reads as TGTGCCAGCAGTTTCTGGCGGGGCGATGGGGATACGCAGTATTTT. Its translation: CASSFWRGDGDTQYF.

The CDR3 loop is CASSPSGGYNYGYTF. The CDR3 DNA follows: TGTGCCAGCAGTCCGTCAGGGGGCTATAACTATGGCTACACCTTC. This chain connects TRBV28 to TRBJ1-2; TRBD1 matches 8 bases. V lost 5 bases, J lost 1 base, and 6 bases stayed unmatched. The CDR3 loop spans 15 amino acids. Looked up from germline, CDR1 is MDHEN and CDR2 is SYDVKM.

This clone showed up just once. The rearrangement uses TRBV6-1 and TRBJ1-2, with D perhaps matching TRBD1 (6 bases). Germline values: CDR1 MNHNS, CDR2 SASEGT. The V end was cut by 9 bases, the J end by 8 bases, with 16 bases between. The CDR3 has 12 residues. The DNA of the CDR3 is TGTGCCAGTACACAGGGAATGGAGGGCTACACCTTC. The encoded protein is CASTQGMEGYTF.

The V and J genes are TRBV28 and TRBJ1-5; a possible D gene is TRBD1 (5 bases). This CDR3 has 13 amino acids. Trimming stripped 6 bases from V and 9 bases from J, with 15 bases between. CDR1 is MDHEN and CDR2 is SYDVKM in the germline V gene. CDR3 sequence reads: CASRDTVVRPQHF. The CDR3 coding sequence is TGTGCCAGCAGGGACACGGTGGTTCGGCCCCAGCATTTT.

This clone was detected once. The sample carries other DNA sequences with the same CDR3. This sequence joins TRBV19 and TRBJ1-5, with 7 bases aligning to TRBD1. CDR1 is LNHDA and CDR2 is SQIVND in the germline V gene (reference sequence). The length of the CDR3 is 14 residues. V dropped 5 bases and J dropped 1; count of bases not matched to a gene: 2. The CDR3 reads CASSVQGSNQPQHF. The CDR3 DNA reads as TGTGCCAGTAGTGTACAGGGGAGCAATCAGCCCCAGCATTTT.

The CDR3 sequence: CASSLHTGYNGYTF. The CDR3 bases are TGTGCCAGCAGTTTACACACAGGTTACAATGGCTACACCTTC. This chain joins TRBV28 and TRBJ1-2; maybe TRBD1 (5 bases). Trimming pared 2 bases from V and 6 bases from J, leaving 13 bases between. The CDR3 is made up of 14 amino acids. The germline V gene has CDR1 MDHEN and CDR2 SYDVKM.

V gene TRBV2 combines with J gene TRBJ2-2; 10 positions agree with TRBD2. With 5 bases clipped from V and 5 bases from J, the junction kept 8 bases outside the gene matches. This CDR3 has 16 amino acids. Germline V gene data show CDR1 as SNHLY and CDR2 as FYNNEI. CDR3 nucleotides: TGTGCCAGCAGTCTGGGGCTAGCGGGAGAAACCGGGGAGCTGTTTTTT. It is translated as CASSLGLAGETGELFF.

The chain employs TRBV2 and TRBJ1-4, with a possible D match to TRBD1 (6 bases). Looked up from germline, CDR1 is SNHLY and CDR2 is FYNNEI. Deletions cut 4 bases from V and 7 bases from J, with 10 bases between. This CDR3 has 13 amino acids. CDR3 region: CASSGQVGEKLFF. In DNA form, the CDR3 reads TGTGCCAGCAGTGGACAGGTTGGTGAAAAACTGTTTTTT. The whole variable domain, remainder taken from reference TRBV2 and TRBJ1-4, is EPEVTQTPSHQVTQMGQEVILRCVPISNHLYFYWYRQILGQKVEFLVSFYNNEISEKSEIFDDQFSVERPDGSNFTLKIRSTKLEDSAMYFCASSGQVGEKLFFGSGTQLSVL.

This clone was picked up a small number of times. The J gene is TRBJ2-2, the V gene TRBV11-2; 7 nucleotides align to TRBD2. J lost 7 bases, V lost 4 bases, and 6 bases had no gene match. Germline V gives CDR1 SGHAT, CDR2 FQNNGV. The CDR3 loop spans 14 amino acids. CDR3 coding DNA: TGTGCCAGCAGCTGGCCCCGGACTAGCGGGGAGCTGTTTTTT. Encoded protein: CASSWPRTSGELFF.